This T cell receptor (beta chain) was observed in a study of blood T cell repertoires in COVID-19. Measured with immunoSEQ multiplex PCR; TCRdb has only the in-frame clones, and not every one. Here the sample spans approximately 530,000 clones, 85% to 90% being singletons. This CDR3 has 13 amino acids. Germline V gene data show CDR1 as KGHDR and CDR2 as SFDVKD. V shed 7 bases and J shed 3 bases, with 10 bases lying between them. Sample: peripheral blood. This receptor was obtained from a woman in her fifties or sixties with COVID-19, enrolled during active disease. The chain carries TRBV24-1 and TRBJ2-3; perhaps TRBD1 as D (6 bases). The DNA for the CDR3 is TGTGCCACCAGGGAGGACAGTACAGATACGCAGTATTTT. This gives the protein CATREDSTDTQYF.